The 29 T cell receptor beta chains below were found in one sample sequenced in a study of identifying expanded T cells in peripheral blood. Generated by immunoSEQ multiplex PCR, the TCRdb table keeps only in-frame clones and is missing some. The profile shows 100,000 to 150,000 clones, around 84% of them singletons. Sequencing was performed on blood. These receptors all stem from a person aged 18 to 75 in good health.

In DNA, the CDR3 is TGTGCCAGCAGCCCCCCCGGACAGGGGCCCAACTATGGCTACACCTTC. Encoded protein: CASSPPGQGPNYGYTF. The chain uses TRBV7-9 and TRBJ1-2; 9 bases line up with TRBD1. Germline CDR1 reads SEHNR; CDR2 reads FQNEAQ (reference sequence). The CDR3 length is 16 residues. The V and J ends lost 5 bases and 2 bases, in that order; junction bases with no gene match: 9.

The gene calls are TRBV10-3 and TRBJ2-1; TRBD1 matches 9 bases. V lost 5 bases and J lost 6; bases outside the gene matches: 11. This CDR3 region has 16 residues. Germline CDR1 ENHRY, CDR2 SYGVKD. CDR3 sequence reads: CAISPGTGSPANEQFF. DNA for the CDR3: TGTGCCATCAGTCCCGGGACAGGGTCACCGGCCAATGAGCAGTTCTTC.

This rearrangement joins TRBV2 to TRBJ1-1; no clear D. Germline V gives CDR1 SNHLY, CDR2 FYNNEI. The CDR3 totals 10 residues. The V gene lost 6 bases and the J gene lost 11 bases, with 10 bases spanning the gap. CDR3 DNA sequence: TGTGCCAGCAGCGGTGAGACGGCTTTCTTT. Amino acids: CASSGETAFF.

The gene calls are TRBV4-3 and TRBJ2-7; TRBD1 matches at 7 bases. The CDR3 contains 15 residues. CDR1 is LGHNA, CDR2 YSLEER, per germline. J was trimmed by 3 bases and V by 1 base; bases with no gene match: 6. CDR3 sequence reads: CASSQGQGTYYEQYF. The CDR3 nucleotides are TGCGCCAGCAGCCAAGGACAGGGAACTTACTACGAGCAGTACTTC.

The gene calls are TRBV5-1 and TRBJ1-1, with D uncertain. Per the germline V gene, CDR1 is SGHRS and CDR2 is YFSETQ. Trimming removed 0 bases from V and 2 bases from J, with 8 bases in between. The CDR3 is 14 residues long. The CDR3 is CASSLATANTEAFF. Here the CDR3 DNA reads TGCGCCAGCAGCTTGGCGACGGCAAACACTGAAGCTTTCTTT.

The chain is built from TRBV19 and TRBJ1-5; TRBD1 matches 7 bases. This CDR3 is 12 amino acids long. V trimming: 9 bases; J trimming: 2 bases; junction bases outside the gene matches: 1. In germline, CDR1 is LNHDA, CDR2 SQIVND (reference sequence). CDR3 nucleotides: TGTGCCAGCGGACAGGGCAATCAGCCCCAGCATTTT. Protein sequence: CASGQGNQPQHF.

This clone was detected once. The chain combines TRBV5-6 with TRBJ1-1; 7 bases are a match to TRBD1. The germline CDR1 and CDR2 sequences are SGHDT and YYEEEE. CDR3 size: 13 residues. The ends lost 4 bases at V and 5 bases at J; junction bases unmatched: 5. In DNA form, the CDR3 reads TGTGCCAGCAGCCCGGACAGGTTTACTGAAGCTTTCTTT. Translated: CASSPDRFTEAFF.

V gene TRBV7-2 combines with J gene TRBJ2-5; 8 nucleotides match TRBD1. The CDR3 covers 15 residues. Germline CDR1 is SGHTA and CDR2 is FQGNSA. Trimming cost V 3 bases and J 3 bases; bases outside gene matches: 6. CDR3 amino acids: CASSFGQGWEETQYF. The CDR3 nucleotides read TGTGCCAGCAGCTTCGGACAGGGTTGGGAAGAGACCCAGTACTTC.

The chain couples TRBV28 to TRBJ2-1, with D uncertain. The CDR3 runs 15 residues. CDR1 is MDHEN, CDR2 SYDVKM, per germline. Trimming shortened V by 5 bases and J by 0 bases, and 11 bases separated the two germline ends. CDR3 in DNA: TGTGCCAGCAGTCCAAGGTTCAACTCCTACAATGAGCAGTTCTTC. Its translation: CASSPRFNSYNEQFF.

This clone was counted once. The J gene is TRBJ2-5, the V gene TRBV7-8, with D possibly being TRBD2 (5 bases). The CDR3 has 15 amino acids. V dropped 5 bases and J dropped 5 bases, with 18 bases sitting between them. CDR1 SGHVS and CDR2 FQNEAQ come from the germline V gene. The CDR3 DNA is TGTGCCAGCAGCGCTAATGTACTAGTACGGGAGACCCAGTACTTC. Translating it yields CASSANVLVRETQYF.

J is TRBJ1-1 and V is TRBV6-5; D remains ambiguous. The CDR3 is 14 residues long. Germline CDR1 and CDR2: MNHEY and SVGAGI. The V end was cut by 2 bases, the J end by 6 bases, with 13 bases between. The chain's CDR3 is CASSYGLGSAEAFF. CDR3 in DNA: TGTGCCAGCAGTTACGGGCTCGGGTCCGCTGAAGCTTTCTTT.

This clone appeared a single time. The chain joins TRBV5-8 to TRBJ1-2; D gene ambiguous. Trimming pared 1 base from V and 4 bases from J, leaving 5 bases between. CDR3 size: 12 residues. CDR1 SGHTS and CDR2 YDEGEE come from the germline V gene. Here the CDR3 reads CASSLRVYGYTF. CDR3 nucleotides: TGTGCCAGCAGCTTGCGCGTCTATGGCTACACCTTC. The entire variable domain, with the rest obtained from reference TRBV5-8 and TRBJ1-2, is as follows: EAGVTQSPTHLIKTRGQQATLRCSPISGHTSVYWYQQALGLGLQFLLWYDEGEERNRGNFPPRFSGRQFPNYSSELNVNALELEDSALYLCASSLRVYGYTFGSGTRLTVV.

V is TRBV5-6 and J is TRBJ1-4; D remains unclear. V dropped 2 bases and J dropped 0 bases, with 8 bases sitting between them. This CDR3 is built from 15 residues. In germline, CDR1 is SGHDT, CDR2 YYEEEE. As DNA, the CDR3 is TGTGCCAGCAGCTTCAGAACCACAACTAATGAAAAACTGTTTTTT. Amino acid sequence: CASSFRTTTNEKLFF.

The rearrangement uses TRBV2 and TRBJ1-5; the D is unclear. Trimming removed 4 bases from V and 5 bases from J, with 9 bases in between. The germline gives CDR1 SNHLY, CDR2 FYNNEI. CDR3 length: 13 residues. The CDR3 loop is CASSVVRDQPQHF. CDR3 DNA: TGTGCCAGCAGTGTGGTCAGAGATCAGCCCCAGCATTTT.

This clone turned up a few times. V is TRBV7-2 and J is TRBJ1-6; D remains ambiguous. This CDR3 has 13 residues. V gave up 5 bases and J gave up 8 bases, with 10 bases separating them. In germline, CDR1 is SGHTA, CDR2 FQGNSA. The CDR3 region is CASSLYPDSPLHF. As DNA, the CDR3 is TGTGCCAGCAGCCTATACCCGGATTCACCCCTCCACTTT.

The chain carries TRBV28 and TRBJ2-2; possibly TRBD1 for D (6 bases). This CDR3 comprises 16 residues. Trimming stripped 6 bases from V and 7 bases from J, with 21 bases between. The germline V gene encodes CDR1 MDHEN and CDR2 SYDVKM. CDR3 coding DNA: TGTGCCAGCAGACCCCAGACCTCAACAGGGAACGGGGAGCTGTTTTTT. As protein: CASRPQTSTGNGELFF.

This clone has just a few counts. This rearrangement joins TRBV30 to TRBJ1-6; the match to TRBD1 covers 10 bases. The J segment lost 7 bases and the V segment lost 5 bases, leaving 2 bases of the junction unmatched. Germline values: CDR1 GTSNPN, CDR2 SVGIG (reference sequence). The CDR3 has 13 amino acids. In nucleotides, the CDR3 is TGTGCCTGGTGGGGACAGGGGAATTCACCCCTCCACTTT. It yields the protein CAWWGQGNSPLHF.

The chain uses TRBV6-1 and TRBJ2-2; D may be TRBD1 or TRBD2 (5 bases each). Germline V lookup: CDR1 MNHNS, CDR2 SASEGT. This CDR3 region has 13 residues. V gave up 7 bases and J gave up 5 bases, with 11 bases separating them. Here the CDR3 reads CASTWDRTGELFF. The CDR3 DNA reads TGTGCCAGCACCTGGGACCGGACCGGGGAGCTGTTTTTT.

J is TRBJ2-1 and V is TRBV27, with 10 bases matching TRBD1. The CDR3 loop spans 13 amino acids. After removal of 8 bases from V and 3 bases from J, the junction contained 1 base not matched to a gene. CDR1 and CDR2 from the germline V gene are MNHEY and SMNVEV (reference sequence). The CDR3 DNA reads TGTGCCAGCTGGACAGGGGGCTACAATGAGCAGTTCTTC. Protein product: CASWTGGYNEQFF.

The chain has TRBV5-6 and TRBJ2-1; perhaps TRBD2 as D (6 bases). The V gene's germline CDR1 is SGHDT and CDR2 YYEEEE. V lost 0 bases and J 7 bases, leaving 11 bases between the germline ends. This CDR3 spans 14 amino acids. This chain's CDR3 is CASSLALRGNEQFF. CDR3 in DNA: TGTGCCAGCAGCTTGGCCCTTCGGGGGAATGAGCAGTTCTTC.

The genes are TRBV4-3 and TRBJ2-1; maybe TRBD2 (7 bases). This CDR3 is 15 amino acids long. With 3 bases removed from V and 5 bases from J, the gap between germline ends came to 14 bases. The germline CDR1 and CDR2 sequences are LGHNA and YSLEER. The CDR3 protein is CASSQVGGANNEQFF. The CDR3, as DNA: TGCGCCAGCAGCCAGGTGGGGGGGGCGAACAATGAGCAGTTCTTC.

The V call is TRBV30, the J call TRBJ2-1; D gene ambiguous. Germline-derived CDR1 and CDR2 are GTSNPN and SVGIG (reference sequence). The CDR3 is made up of 10 amino acids. V was pared by 5 bases and J by 9 bases, with 8 bases between. CDR3 sequence reads: CAWGPSEQFF. DNA of the CDR3: TGTGCCTGGGGGCCGAGTGAGCAGTTCTTC.

The rearrangement links TRBV4-1 to TRBJ2-4, with D uncertain. The CDR3 is 15 amino acids. Germline values: CDR1 MGHRA, CDR2 YSYEKL. Trimming shortened V by 0 bases and J by 3 bases, and 9 bases separated the two germline ends. DNA for the CDR3: TGCGCCAGCAGCCAAGATGGGTCAGGCAAAAACATTCAGTACTTC. Translation: CASSQDGSGKNIQYF.

The rearrangement uses TRBV4-3 and TRBJ1-2; D uncertain. Trimming removed 0 bases at V and 7 bases at J, with 9 bases between. The germline V gene encodes CDR1 LGHNA and CDR2 YSLEER. This CDR3 comprises 13 residues. CDR3 region: CASSQDTSVGYTF. In DNA form, the CDR3 reads TGCGCCAGCAGCCAAGACACTTCGGTTGGCTACACCTTC.

The chain carries TRBV11-2 and TRBJ1-1; 7 bases align to TRBD1. V shed 1 base, J shed 10 bases, and the junction held 9 bases outside the gene matches. Germline V lookup: CDR1 SGHAT, CDR2 FQNNGV. This CDR3 is 14 amino acids long. The CDR3 bases are TGTGCCAGCAGCTTAGGAATGACAGGGCGTGGAGCTTTCTTT. Its protein is CASSLGMTGRGAFF.

CDR3 nucleotides: TGCGCCAGCAGTGAGTCGAGGCAGCTTGAAGCTTTCTTT. It yields the protein CASSESRQLEAFF. The chain has TRBV10-2 and TRBJ1-1; D ambiguous. The CDR3 contains 13 residues. Per the germline V gene, CDR1 is WSHSY and CDR2 is SAAADI. V dropped 0 bases and J dropped 7 bases, with 9 bases sitting between them.

The gene calls are TRBV19 and TRBJ1-6; D is unresolved. CDR1 and CDR2 from the germline V gene are LNHDA and SQIVND (reference sequence). Trimming removed 7 bases from V and 9 bases from J, with 16 bases in between. This CDR3 contains 14 residues. CDR3 nucleotides: TGTGCCAGTAATCCAGCCGACGGCCTTTCACCCCTCCACTTT. Translating gives CASNPADGLSPLHF.

The rearrangement joins TRBV30 to TRBJ1-4, with D maybe TRBD1 (6 bases). From germline, CDR1 is GTSNPN and CDR2 SVGIG (reference sequence). The CDR3 runs 16 residues. With 0 bases removed from V and 4 bases from J, the gap between germline ends came to 15 bases. The CDR3 protein is CAWSVPLTGFNEKLFF. In DNA, the CDR3 is TGTGCCTGGAGTGTTCCTTTGACAGGCTTTAATGAAAAACTGTTTTTT.

The sample holds a few counts of this clone. The chain joins TRBV7-6 to TRBJ2-2; tentatively, D is TRBD1 (5 bases). The V gene lost 3 bases and the J gene lost 5 bases, with 13 bases spanning the gap. The CDR3 loop spans 15 amino acids. Germline CDR1 SGHVS, CDR2 FNYEAQ. CDR3 in DNA: TGTGCCAGCAGCTTCTGGGCGCAGGGAACCGGGGAGCTGTTTTTT. Protein: CASSFWAQGTGELFF.